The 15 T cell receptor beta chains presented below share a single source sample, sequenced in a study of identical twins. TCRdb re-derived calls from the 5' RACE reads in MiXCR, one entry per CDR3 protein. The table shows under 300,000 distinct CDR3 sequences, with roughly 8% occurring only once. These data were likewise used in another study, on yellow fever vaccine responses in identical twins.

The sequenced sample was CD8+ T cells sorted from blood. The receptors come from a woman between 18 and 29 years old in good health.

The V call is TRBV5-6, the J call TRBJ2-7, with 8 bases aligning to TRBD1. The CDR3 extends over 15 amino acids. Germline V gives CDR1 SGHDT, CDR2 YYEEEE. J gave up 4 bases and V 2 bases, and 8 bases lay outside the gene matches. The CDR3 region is CASSLYPGGIYEQYF. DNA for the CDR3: TGTGCCAGCAGCTTATACCCAGGGGGCATTTACGAGCAGTACTTC.

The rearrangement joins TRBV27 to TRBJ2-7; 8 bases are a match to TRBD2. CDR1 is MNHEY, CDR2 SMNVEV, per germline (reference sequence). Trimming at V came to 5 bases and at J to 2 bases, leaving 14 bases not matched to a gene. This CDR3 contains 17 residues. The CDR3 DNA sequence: TGTGCCAGCAGTCCACCCCCCTCGGGAGGGCCGACCTACGAGCAGTACTTC. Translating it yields CASSPPPSGGPTYEQYF.

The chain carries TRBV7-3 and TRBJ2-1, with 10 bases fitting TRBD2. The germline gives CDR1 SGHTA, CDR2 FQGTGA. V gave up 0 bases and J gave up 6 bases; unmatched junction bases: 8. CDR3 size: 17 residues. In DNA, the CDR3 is TGTGCCAGCAGCTTAACTGAGTCTAGCGGGGGTCGCAATGAGCAGTTCTTC. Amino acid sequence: CASSLTESSGGRNEQFF. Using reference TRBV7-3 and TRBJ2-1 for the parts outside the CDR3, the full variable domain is GAGVSQTPSNKVTEKGKYVELRCDPISGHTALYWYRQSLGQGPEFLIYFQGTGAADDSGLPNDRFFAVRPEGSVSTLKIQRTERGDSAVYLCASSLTESSGGRNEQFFGPGTRLTVL.

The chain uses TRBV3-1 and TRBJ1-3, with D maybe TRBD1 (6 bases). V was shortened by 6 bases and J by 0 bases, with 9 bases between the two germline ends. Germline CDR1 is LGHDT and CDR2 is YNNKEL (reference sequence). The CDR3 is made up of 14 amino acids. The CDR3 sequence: CASRGQYSGNTIYF. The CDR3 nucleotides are TGTGCCAGCAGAGGACAGTACTCTGGAAACACCATATATTTT.

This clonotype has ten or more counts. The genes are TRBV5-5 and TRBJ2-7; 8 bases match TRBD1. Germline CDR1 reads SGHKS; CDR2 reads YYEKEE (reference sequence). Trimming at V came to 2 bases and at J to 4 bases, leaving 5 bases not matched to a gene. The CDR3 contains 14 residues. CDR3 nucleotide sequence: TGTGCCAGCAGCTTAGGACAGGGTATTTACGAGCAGTACTTC. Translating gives CASSLGQGIYEQYF.

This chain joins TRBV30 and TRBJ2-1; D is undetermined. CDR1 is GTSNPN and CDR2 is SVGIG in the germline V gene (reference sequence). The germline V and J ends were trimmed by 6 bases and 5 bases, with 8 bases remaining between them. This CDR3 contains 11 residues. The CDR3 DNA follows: TGTGCCTGCCATGGGGACAATGAGCAGTTCTTC. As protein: CACHGDNEQFF.

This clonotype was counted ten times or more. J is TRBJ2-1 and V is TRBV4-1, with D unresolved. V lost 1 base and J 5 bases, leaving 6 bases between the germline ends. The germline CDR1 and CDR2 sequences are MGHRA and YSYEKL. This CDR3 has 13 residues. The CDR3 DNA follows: TGCGCCAGCAGCCAAGCACAAAACAATGAGCAGTTCTTC. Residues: CASSQAQNNEQFF.

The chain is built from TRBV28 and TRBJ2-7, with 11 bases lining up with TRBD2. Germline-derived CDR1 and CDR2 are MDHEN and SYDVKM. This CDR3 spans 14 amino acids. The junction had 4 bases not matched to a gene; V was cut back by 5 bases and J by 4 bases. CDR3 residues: CASSIPSGRYEQYF. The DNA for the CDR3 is TGTGCCAGCAGTATCCCTAGCGGGAGGTACGAGCAGTACTTC.

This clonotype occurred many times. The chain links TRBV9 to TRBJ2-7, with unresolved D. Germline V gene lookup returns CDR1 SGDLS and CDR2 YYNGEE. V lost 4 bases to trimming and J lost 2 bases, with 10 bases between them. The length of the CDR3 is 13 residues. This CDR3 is CASSPSAAYEQYF. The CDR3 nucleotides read TGTGCCAGCAGCCCCTCTGCCGCCTACGAGCAGTACTTC.

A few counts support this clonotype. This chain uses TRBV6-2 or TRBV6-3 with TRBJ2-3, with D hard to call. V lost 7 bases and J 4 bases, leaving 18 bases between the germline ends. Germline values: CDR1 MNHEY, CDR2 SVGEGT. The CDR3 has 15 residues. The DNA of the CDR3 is TGTGCCAGCACCCAGATCGTATGGCGTGCAGATACGCAGTATTTT. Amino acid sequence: CASTQIVWRADTQYF.

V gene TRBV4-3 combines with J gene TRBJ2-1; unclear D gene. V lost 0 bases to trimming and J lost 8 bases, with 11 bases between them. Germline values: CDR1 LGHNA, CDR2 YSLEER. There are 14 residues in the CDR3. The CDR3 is CASSQELTAHEQFF. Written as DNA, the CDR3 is TGCGCCAGCAGCCAAGAATTGACCGCTCATGAGCAGTTCTTC.

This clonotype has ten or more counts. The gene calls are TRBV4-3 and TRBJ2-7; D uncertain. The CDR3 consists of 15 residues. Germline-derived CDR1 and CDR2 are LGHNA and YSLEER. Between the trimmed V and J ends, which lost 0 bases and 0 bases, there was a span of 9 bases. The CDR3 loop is CASSQETDSSYEQYF. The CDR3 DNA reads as TGCGCCAGCAGCCAAGAAACAGATAGCTCCTACGAGCAGTACTTC.

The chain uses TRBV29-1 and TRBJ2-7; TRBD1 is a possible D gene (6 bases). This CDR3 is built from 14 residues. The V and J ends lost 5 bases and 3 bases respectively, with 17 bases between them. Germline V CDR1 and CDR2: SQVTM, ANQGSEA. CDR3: CSVIQQGMVYEQYF. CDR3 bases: TGCAGCGTTATACAACAGGGTATGGTCTACGAGCAGTACTTC.

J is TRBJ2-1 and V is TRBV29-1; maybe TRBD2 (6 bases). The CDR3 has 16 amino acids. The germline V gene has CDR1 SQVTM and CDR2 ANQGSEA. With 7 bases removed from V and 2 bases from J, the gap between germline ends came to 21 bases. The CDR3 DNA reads TGCAGCGCCCGCTATAGCTGGAGGGGCACCTACAATGAGCAGTTCTTC. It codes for CSARYSWRGTYNEQFF.

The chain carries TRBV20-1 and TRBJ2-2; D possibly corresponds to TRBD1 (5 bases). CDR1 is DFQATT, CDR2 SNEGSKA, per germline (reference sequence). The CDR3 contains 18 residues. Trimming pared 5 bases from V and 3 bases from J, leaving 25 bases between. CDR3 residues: CSAAPRFLNRLDTGELFF. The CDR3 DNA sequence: TGCAGTGCTGCCCCCCGATTTCTTAACAGGTTGGACACCGGGGAGCTGTTTTTT.